This TCR beta chain was found in a study of shared clonotypes between healthy human individuals. CD8 cells regarded as naive lacked CD45RO, were positively chosen for CCR7, and omitted terminally differentiated effector memory CD45RA+ cells. Sequenced by immunoSEQ multiplex PCR; TCRdb stores in-frame clones only, minus some. The sample consists of over 2,000,000 clones, 93% of them appearing once. There are 15 residues in the CDR3. The V and J ends lost 6 bases and 3 bases, in that order; junction bases with no gene match: 8. CDR1 is MDHEN, CDR2 SYDVKM, per germline. V gene TRBV28 combines with J gene TRBJ2-7; TRBD2 matches at 10 bases. This receptor was obtained from a man between 18 and 35 years old in good health. Some clones in this sample may be carry-over from other donors' samples. Sequencing was performed on naive CD8+ T cells from PBMCs. The CDR3, as DNA: TGTGCCAGCAGGGAGGGACTAGCGCTATACTACGAGCAGTACTTC. Translating gives CASREGLALYYEQYF.